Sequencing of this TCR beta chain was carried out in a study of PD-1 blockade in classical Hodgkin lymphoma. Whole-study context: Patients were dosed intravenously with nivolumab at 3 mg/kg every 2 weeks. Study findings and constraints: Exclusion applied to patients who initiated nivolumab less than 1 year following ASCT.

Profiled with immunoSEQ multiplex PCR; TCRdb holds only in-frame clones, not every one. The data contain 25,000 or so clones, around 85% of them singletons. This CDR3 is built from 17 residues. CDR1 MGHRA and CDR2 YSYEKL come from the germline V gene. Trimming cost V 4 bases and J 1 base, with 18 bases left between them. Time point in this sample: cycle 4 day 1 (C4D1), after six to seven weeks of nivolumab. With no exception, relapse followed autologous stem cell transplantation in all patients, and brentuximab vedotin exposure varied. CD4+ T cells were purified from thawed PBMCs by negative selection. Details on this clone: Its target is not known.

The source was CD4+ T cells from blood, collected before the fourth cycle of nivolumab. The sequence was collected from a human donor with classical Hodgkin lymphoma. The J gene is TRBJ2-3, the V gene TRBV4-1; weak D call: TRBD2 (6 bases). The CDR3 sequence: CASSRPGTSYRTDTQYF. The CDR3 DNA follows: TGCGCCAGCAGCCGCCCGGGGACTTCTTACCGCACAGATACGCAGTATTTT.